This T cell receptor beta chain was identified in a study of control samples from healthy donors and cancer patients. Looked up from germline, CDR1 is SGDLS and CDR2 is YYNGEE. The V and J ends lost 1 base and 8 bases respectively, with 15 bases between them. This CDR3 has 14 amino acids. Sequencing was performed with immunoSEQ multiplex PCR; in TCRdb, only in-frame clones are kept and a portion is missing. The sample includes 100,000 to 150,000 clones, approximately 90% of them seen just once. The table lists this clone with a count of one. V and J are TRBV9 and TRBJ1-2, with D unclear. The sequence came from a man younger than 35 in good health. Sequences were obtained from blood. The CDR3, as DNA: TGTGCCAGCAGCGTAAGGACCGACCCGCGAGGCTACACCTTC. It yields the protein CASSVRTDPRGYTF.